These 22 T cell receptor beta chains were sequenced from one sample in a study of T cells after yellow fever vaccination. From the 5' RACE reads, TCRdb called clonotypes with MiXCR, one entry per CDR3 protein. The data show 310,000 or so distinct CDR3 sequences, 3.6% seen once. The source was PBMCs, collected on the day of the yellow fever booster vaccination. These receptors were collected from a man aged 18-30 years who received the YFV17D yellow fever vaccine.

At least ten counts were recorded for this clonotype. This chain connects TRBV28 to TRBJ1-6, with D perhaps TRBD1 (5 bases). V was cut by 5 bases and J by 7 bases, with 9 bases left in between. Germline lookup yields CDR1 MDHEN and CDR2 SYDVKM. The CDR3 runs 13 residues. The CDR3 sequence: CASSQGWNSPLHF. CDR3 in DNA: TGTGCCAGCAGTCAGGGTTGGAATTCACCCCTCCACTTT.

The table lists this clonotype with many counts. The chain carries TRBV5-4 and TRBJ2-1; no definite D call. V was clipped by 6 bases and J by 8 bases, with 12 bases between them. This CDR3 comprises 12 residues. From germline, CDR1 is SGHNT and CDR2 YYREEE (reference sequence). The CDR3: CASNVQDYEQFF. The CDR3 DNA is TGTGCCAGCAACGTCCAGGATTATGAGCAGTTCTTC. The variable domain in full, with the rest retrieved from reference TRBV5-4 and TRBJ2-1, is ETGVTQSPTHLIKTRGQQVTLRCSSQSGHNTVSWYQQALGQGPQFIFQYYREEENGRGNFPPRFSGLQFPNYSSELNVNALELDDSALYLCASNVQDYEQFFGPGTRLTVL.

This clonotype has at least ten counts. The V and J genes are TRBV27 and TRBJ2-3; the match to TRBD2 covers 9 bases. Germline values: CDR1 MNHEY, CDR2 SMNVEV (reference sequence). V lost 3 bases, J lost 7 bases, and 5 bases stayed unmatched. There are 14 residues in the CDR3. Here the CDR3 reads CASSFGGGANTQYF. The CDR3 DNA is TGTGCCAGCAGTTTCGGCGGGGGGGCGAATACGCAGTATTTT.

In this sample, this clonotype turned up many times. The CDR3 here is CASSVENTGELFF. Written as DNA, the CDR3 is TGTGCCAGCAGCGTAGAGAACACCGGGGAGCTGTTTTTT. The chain recombines TRBV9 with TRBJ2-2; no reliable D call. This CDR3 has 13 residues. With 0 bases removed from V and 1 base from J, the gap between germline ends came to 1 base. Germline assignment: CDR1 SGDLS and CDR2 YYNGEE.

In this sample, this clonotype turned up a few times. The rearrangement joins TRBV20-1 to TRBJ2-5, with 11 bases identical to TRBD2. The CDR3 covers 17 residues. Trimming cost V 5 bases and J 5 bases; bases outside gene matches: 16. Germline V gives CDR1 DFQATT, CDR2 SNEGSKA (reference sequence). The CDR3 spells CSARAFSGGAVEETQYF. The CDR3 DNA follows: TGCAGTGCTCGGGCGTTTAGCGGGGGGGCCGTAGAGGAGACCCAGTACTTC.

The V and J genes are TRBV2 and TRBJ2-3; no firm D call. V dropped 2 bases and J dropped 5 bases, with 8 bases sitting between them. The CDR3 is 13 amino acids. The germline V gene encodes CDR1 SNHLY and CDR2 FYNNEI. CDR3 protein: CASSEITKDTQYF. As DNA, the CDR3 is TGTGCCAGCAGTGAAATCACTAAAGATACGCAGTATTTT.

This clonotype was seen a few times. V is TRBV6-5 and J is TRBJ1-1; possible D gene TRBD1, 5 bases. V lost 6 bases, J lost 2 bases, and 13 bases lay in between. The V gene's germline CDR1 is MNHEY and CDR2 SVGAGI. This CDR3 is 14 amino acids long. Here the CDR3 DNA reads TGTGCCAGCAGATGGGACCCTGTCAACACTGAAGCTTTCTTT. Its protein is CASRWDPVNTEAFF.

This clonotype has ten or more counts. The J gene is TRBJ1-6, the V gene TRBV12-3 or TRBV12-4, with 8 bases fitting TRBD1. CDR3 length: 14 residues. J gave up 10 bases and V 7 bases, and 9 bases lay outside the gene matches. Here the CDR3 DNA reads TGTGCCAGCACGGGTTCAGGGGGCTGGTCACCCCTCCACTTT. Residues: CASTGSGGWSPLHF.

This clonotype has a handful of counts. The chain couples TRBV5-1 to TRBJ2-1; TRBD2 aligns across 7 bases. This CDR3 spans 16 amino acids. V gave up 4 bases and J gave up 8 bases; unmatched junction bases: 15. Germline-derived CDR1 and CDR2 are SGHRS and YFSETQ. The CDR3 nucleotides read TGCGCCAGCAGCCCTTATAGCGGACTAGTACAAGATGAGCAGTTCTTC. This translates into CASSPYSGLVQDEQFF.

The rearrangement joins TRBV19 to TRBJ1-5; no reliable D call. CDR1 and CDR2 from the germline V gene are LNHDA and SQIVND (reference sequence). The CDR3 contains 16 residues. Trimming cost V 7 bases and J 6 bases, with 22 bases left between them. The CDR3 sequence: CASTPPRRVGSQPQHF. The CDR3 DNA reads TGTGCCAGTACCCCCCCGAGGCGGGTGGGTAGTCAGCCCCAGCATTTT.

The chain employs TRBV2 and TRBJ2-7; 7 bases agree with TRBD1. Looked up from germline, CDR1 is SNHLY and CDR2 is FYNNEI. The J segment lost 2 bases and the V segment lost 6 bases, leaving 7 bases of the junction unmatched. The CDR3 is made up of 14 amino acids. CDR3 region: CASSAQGNTYEQYF. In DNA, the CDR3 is TGTGCCAGCAGCGCACAGGGGAATACCTACGAGCAGTACTTC.

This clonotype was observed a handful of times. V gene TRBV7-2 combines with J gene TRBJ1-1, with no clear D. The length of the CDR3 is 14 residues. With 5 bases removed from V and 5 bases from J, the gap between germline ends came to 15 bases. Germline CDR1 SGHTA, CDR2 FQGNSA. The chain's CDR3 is CASSAKRGETEAFF. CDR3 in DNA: TGTGCCAGCAGCGCTAAGCGGGGAGAGACTGAAGCTTTCTTT.

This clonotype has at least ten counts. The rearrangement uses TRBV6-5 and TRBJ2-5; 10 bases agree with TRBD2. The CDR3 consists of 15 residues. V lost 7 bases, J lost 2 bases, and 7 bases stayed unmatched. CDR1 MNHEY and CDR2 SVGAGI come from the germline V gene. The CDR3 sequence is CASKHSGGPQETQYF. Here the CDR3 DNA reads TGTGCCAGCAAGCATAGCGGGGGGCCTCAAGAGACCCAGTACTTC.

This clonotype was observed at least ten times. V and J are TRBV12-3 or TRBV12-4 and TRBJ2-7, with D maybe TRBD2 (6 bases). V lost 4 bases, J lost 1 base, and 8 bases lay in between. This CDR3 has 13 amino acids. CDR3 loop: CASSSGGSYEQYF. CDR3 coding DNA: TGTGCCAGCAGTTCCGGGGGTTCCTACGAGCAGTACTTC.

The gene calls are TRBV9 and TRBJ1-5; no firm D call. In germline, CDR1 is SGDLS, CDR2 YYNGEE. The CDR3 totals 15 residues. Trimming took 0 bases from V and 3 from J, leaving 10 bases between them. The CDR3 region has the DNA TGTGCCAGCAGCGTAGGGGGTCGGCCCAATCAGCCCCAGCATTTT. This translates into CASSVGGRPNQPQHF.

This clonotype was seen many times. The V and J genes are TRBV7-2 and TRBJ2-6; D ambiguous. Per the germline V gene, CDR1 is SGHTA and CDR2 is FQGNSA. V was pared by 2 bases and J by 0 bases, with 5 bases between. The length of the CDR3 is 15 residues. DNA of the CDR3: TGTGCCAGCAGCTTATCGGGCTCTGGGGCCAACGTCCTGACTTTC. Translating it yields CASSLSGSGANVLTF.

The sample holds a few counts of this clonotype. The DNA of the CDR3 is TGTGCCAGCAGCCAAGGTCTACTCACAGATACGCAGTATTTT. Protein sequence: CASSQGLLTDTQYF. The genes are TRBV4-2 and TRBJ2-3; D unclear. Trimming cost V 1 base and J 2 bases, with 7 bases left between them. This CDR3 is built from 14 residues. Germline V lookup: CDR1 LGHNA, CDR2 YNFKEQ.

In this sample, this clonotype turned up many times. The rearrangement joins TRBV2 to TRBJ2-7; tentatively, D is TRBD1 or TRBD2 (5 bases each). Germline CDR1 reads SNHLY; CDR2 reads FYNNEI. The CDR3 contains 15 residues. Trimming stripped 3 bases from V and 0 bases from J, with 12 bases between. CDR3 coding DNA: TGTGCCAGCAGTGACCTAGGGGACCACTCCTACGAGCAGTACGTC. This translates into CASSDLGDHSYEQYV.

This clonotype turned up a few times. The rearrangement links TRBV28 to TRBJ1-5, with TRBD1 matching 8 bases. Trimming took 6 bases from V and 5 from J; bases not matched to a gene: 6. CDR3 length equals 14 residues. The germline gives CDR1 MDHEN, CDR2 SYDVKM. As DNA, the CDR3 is TGTGCCAGCAGCAACAGGGGGTTCGATCAGCCCCAGCATTTT. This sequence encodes CASSNRGFDQPQHF. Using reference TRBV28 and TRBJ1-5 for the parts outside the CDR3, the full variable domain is DVKVTQSSRYLVKRTGEKVFLECVQDMDHENMFWYRQDPGLGLRLIYFSYDVKMKEKGDIPEGYSVSREKKERFSLILESASTNQTSMYLCASSNRGFDQPQHFGDGTRLSIL.

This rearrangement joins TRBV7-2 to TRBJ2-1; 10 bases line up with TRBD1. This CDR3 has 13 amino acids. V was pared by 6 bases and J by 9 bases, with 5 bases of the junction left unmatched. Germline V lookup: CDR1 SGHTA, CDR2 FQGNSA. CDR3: CASRLTGGPEQFF. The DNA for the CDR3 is TGTGCCAGCAGACTGACAGGGGGCCCTGAGCAGTTCTTC.

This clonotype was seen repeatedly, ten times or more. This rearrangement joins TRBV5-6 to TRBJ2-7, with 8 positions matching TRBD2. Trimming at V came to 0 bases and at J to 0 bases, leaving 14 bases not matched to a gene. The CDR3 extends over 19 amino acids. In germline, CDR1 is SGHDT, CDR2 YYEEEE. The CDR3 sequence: CASSLASSSGGYSSYEQYV. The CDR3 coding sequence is TGTGCCAGCAGCTTGGCCAGTTCCAGCGGGGGTTACAGCTCCTACGAGCAGTACGTC.

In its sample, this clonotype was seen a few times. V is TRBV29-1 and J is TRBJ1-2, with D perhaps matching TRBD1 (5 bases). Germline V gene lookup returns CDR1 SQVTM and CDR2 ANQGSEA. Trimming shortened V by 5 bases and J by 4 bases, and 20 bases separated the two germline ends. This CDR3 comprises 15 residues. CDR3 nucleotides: TGCAGCGTTCGAAAGGGGCCCCTCAGTAGCTATGGCTACACCTTC. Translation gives CSVRKGPLSSYGYTF.